The 13 T cell receptor beta chains reported below all come from one sample, sequenced in a study of blood T cell repertoires in COVID-19. Assay used: immunoSEQ multiplex PCR; TCRdb lists only in-frame clones, some missing. Of some 130,000 clones in the sample, about four fifths were seen once. The sequenced sample consisted of peripheral blood. Source of these receptors: a man older than 75 with acute or convalescent COVID-19.

The chain combines TRBV29-1 with TRBJ2-7; perhaps TRBD2 as D (7 bases). Germline V lookup: CDR1 SQVTM, CDR2 ANQGSEA. Deletions cut 4 bases from V and 2 bases from J, with 15 bases between. The CDR3 totals 14 residues. This CDR3 reads CSVAGGGPTYEQYF. In nucleotides, the CDR3 is TGCAGCGTTGCGGGCGGGGGCCCTACCTACGAGCAGTACTTC.

This sequence joins TRBV19 and TRBJ2-7; TRBD1 agrees at 8 bases. V gave up 5 bases and J gave up 0 bases; unmatched junction bases: 3. The CDR3 runs 14 residues. From germline, CDR1 is LNHDA and CDR2 SQIVND (reference sequence). DNA for the CDR3: TGTGCCAGTAGTCGGGACAGGAGCTCCTACGAGCAGTACTTC. This codes for CASSRDRSSYEQYF.

This chain links TRBV30 with TRBJ2-1; a possible D gene is TRBD1 (6 bases). V shed 0 bases and J shed 9 bases, with 12 bases lying between them. CDR1 and CDR2 (germline): GTSNPN, SVGIG (reference sequence). The CDR3 has 13 residues. CDR3 nucleotide sequence: TGTGCCTGGAGTGTACAACAGGGTGGTGAGCAGTTCTTC. Translation: CAWSVQQGGEQFF.

This rearrangement joins TRBV15 to TRBJ2-7, with 11 nucleotides matching TRBD1. V lost 3 bases, J lost 1 base, and 2 bases stayed unmatched. The CDR3 spans 15 residues. The V gene's germline CDR1 is LNHNV and CDR2 YYDKDF (reference sequence). The CDR3: CATSSGDRGSYEQYF. The DNA for the CDR3 is TGTGCCACCAGCAGTGGGGACAGGGGGTCCTACGAGCAGTACTTC. The full variable domain, its missing parts supplied by reference TRBV15 and TRBJ2-7, is DAMVIQNPRYQVTQFGKPVTLSCSQTLNHNVMYWYQQKSSQAPKLLFHYYDKDFNNEADTPDNFQSRRPNTSFCFLDIRSPGLGDTAMYLCATSSGDRGSYEQYFGPGTRLTVT.

The rearrangement links TRBV7-2 to TRBJ2-7; D might be TRBD2 (6 bases). V was pared by 2 bases and J by 7 bases, with 12 bases between. The CDR3 has 13 residues. Germline CDR1 reads SGHTA; CDR2 reads FQGNSA. CDR3 sequence: CASSLWRGTEQYF. CDR3 bases: TGTGCCAGCAGCTTATGGAGGGGAACAGAGCAGTACTTC.

The chain recombines TRBV27 with TRBJ1-2; D is uncertain. The germline gives CDR1 MNHEY, CDR2 SMNVEV (reference sequence). The CDR3 totals 15 residues. Trimming cost V 5 bases and J 6 bases, with 19 bases left between them. The CDR3 here is CASSPWRVTPHGYTF. CDR3 coding DNA: TGTGCCAGCAGTCCCTGGAGGGTTACACCCCATGGCTACACCTTC.

The rearrangement uses TRBV5-1 and TRBJ2-5; 9 bases are shared with TRBD1. The V and J ends lost 4 bases and 5 bases, in that order; junction bases with no gene match: 9. This CDR3 has 15 residues. Germline CDR1 reads SGHRS; CDR2 reads YFSETQ. The CDR3 is CASSLSGTGWETQYF. CDR3 DNA: TGCGCCAGCAGCCTTTCCGGGACAGGGTGGGAGACCCAGTACTTC.

The chain carries TRBV18 and TRBJ2-7, with 7 bases fitting TRBD1. The CDR3 extends over 13 amino acids. V trimming: 6 bases; J trimming: 2 bases; junction bases outside the gene matches: 4. CDR1 and CDR2 (germline): KGHSH, LQKENI. This chain's CDR3 is CASSSGTAYEQYF. Written as DNA, the CDR3 is TGTGCCAGCTCCTCTGGGACAGCCTACGAGCAGTACTTC.

The chain couples TRBV5-1 to TRBJ2-7, with a possible D match to TRBD1 (5 bases). Per the germline V gene, CDR1 is SGHRS and CDR2 is YFSETQ. V lost 0 bases and J 3 bases, leaving 13 bases between the germline ends. The CDR3 totals 15 residues. CDR3 bases: TGCGCCAGCAGCTTGGATGGGTTAAGGGGCTACGAGCAGTACTTC. Translating it yields CASSLDGLRGYEQYF.

This rearrangement joins TRBV4-2 to TRBJ1-2; maybe TRBD1 (5 bases). There are 15 residues in the CDR3. Trimming shortened V by 3 bases and J by 0 bases, and 11 bases separated the two germline ends. Germline loops: CDR1 LGHNA, CDR2 YNFKEQ. This CDR3 is CASSHKTVTNYGYTF. The CDR3 DNA follows: TGTGCCAGCAGCCACAAGACAGTTACTAACTATGGCTACACCTTC.

This clone has a single count. V and J are TRBV14 and TRBJ2-3, with 7 bases matching TRBD2. The V and J ends lost 4 bases and 7 bases, in that order; junction bases with no gene match: 8. The CDR3 runs to 14 residues. Germline-derived CDR1 and CDR2 are SGHDN and FVKESK. The CDR3 is CASSLGGNTNTQYF. In DNA form, the CDR3 reads TGTGCCAGCAGCCTGGGGGGGAATACGAATACGCAGTATTTT.

The chain couples TRBV18 to TRBJ1-1; 8 bases agree with TRBD1. Germline CDR1 is KGHSH and CDR2 is LQKENI. The CDR3 is 14 residues long. Trimming cost V 4 bases and J 1 base; bases outside gene matches: 2. The CDR3 nucleotides read TGTGCCAGCTCACGCGGGACAGGGAACACTGAAGCTTTCTTT. Protein sequence: CASSRGTGNTEAFF.

The chain carries TRBV4-3 and TRBJ1-6; 7 bases line up with TRBD1. Unmatched junction bases numbered 10, after V lost 0 bases and J lost 8 bases. Germline CDR1 LGHNA, CDR2 YSLEER. The CDR3 length is 17 residues. In DNA form, the CDR3 reads TGCGCCAGCAGCCAAGAAGGGGCCGGGACAGCTTATTCACCCCTCCACTTT. Protein product: CASSQEGAGTAYSPLHF.